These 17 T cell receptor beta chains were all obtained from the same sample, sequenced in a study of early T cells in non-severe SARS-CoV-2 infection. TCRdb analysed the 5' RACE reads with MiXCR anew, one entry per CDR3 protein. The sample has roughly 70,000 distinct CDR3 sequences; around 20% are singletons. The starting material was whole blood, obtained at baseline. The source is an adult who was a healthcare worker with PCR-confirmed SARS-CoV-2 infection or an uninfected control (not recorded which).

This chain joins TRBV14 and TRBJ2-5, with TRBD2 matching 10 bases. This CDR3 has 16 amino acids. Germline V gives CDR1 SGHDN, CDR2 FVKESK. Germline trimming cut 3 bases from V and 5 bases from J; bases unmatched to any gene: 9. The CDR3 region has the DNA TGTGCCAGCAGCCAGACGGCGGGAGCGGGAGGGGAGACCCAGTACTTC. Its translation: CASSQTAGAGGETQYF.

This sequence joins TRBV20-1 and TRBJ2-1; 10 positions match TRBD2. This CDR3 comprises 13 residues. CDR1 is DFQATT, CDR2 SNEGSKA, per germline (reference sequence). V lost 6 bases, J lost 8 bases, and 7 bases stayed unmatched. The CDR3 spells CSAPRLAGDEQFF. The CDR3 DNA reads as TGCAGTGCCCCCAGGCTAGCGGGGGATGAGCAGTTCTTC.

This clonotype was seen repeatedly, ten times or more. CDR3 nucleotides: TGTGCCAGTAACCCCGGCGGAACAGGACGAACAGATACGCAGTATTTT. As protein: CASNPGGTGRTDTQYF. The V gene is TRBV2, the J gene TRBJ2-3, with a weak D call TRBD1 (5 bases). Germline V lookup: CDR1 SNHLY, CDR2 FYNNEI. The ends were cut back, 9 bases at V and 3 bases at J, with 22 bases in the middle. This CDR3 is 16 amino acids long.

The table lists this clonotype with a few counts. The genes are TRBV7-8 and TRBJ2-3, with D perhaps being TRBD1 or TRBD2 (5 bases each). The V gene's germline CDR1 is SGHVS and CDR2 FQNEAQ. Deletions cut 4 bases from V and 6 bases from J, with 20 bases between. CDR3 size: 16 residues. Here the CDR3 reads CASSWIGTTPSDTQYF. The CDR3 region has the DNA TGTGCCAGCAGCTGGATCGGGACCACCCCGAGTGATACGCAGTATTTT.

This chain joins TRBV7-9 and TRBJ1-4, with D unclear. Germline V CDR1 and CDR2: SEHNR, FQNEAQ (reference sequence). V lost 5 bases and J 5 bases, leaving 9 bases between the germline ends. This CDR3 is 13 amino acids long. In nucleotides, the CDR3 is TGTGCCAGCAGCCTGCGGCAAAATGAAAAACTGTTTTTT. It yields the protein CASSLRQNEKLFF.

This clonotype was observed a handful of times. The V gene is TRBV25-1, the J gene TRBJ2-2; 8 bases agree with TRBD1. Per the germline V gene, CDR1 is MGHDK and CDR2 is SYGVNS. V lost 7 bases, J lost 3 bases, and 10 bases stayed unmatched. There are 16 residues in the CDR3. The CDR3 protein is CASTWLQGEDTGELFF. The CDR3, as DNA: TGTGCCAGCACCTGGTTACAGGGGGAAGACACCGGGGAGCTGTTTTTT.

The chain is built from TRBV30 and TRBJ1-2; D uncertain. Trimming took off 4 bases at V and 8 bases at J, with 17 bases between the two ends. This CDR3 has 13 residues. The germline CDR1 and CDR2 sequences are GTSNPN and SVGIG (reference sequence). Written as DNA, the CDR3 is TGTGCCTGGACCGCACGGCGGAACGCAGGCTACACCTTC. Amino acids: CAWTARRNAGYTF.

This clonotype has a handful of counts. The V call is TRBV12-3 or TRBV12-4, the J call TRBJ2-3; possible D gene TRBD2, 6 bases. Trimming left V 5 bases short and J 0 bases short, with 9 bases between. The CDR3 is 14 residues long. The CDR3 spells CASSAGTSTDTQYF. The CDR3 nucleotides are TGTGCCAGCAGTGCGGGGACTAGCACAGATACGCAGTATTTT.

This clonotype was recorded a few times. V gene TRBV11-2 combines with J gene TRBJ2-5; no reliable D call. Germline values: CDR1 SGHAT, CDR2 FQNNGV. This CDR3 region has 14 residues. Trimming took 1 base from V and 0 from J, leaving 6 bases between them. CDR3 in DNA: TGTGCCAGCAGCTTAGGGCGGTACCAAGAGACCCAGTACTTC. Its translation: CASSLGRYQETQYF. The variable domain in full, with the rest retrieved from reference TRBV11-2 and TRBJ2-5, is EAGVAQSPRYKIIEKRQSVAFWCNPISGHATLYWYQQILGQGPKLLIQFQNNGVVDDSQLPKDRFSAERLKGVDSTLKIQPAKLEDSAVYLCASSLGRYQETQYFGPGTRLLVL.

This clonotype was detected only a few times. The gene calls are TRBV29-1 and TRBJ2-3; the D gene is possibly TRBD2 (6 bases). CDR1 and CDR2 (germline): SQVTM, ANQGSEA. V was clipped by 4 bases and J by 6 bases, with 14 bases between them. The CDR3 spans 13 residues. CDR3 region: CSVASAWADTQYF. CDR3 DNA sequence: TGCAGCGTTGCTAGCGCCTGGGCGGATACGCAGTATTTT.

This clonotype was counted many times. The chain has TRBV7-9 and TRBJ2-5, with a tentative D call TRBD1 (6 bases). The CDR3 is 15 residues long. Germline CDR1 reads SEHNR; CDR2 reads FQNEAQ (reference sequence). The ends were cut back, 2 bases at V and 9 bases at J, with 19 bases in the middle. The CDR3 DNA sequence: TGTGCCAGCAGCTTACGTGAGGACAGACCCGAGGCCCAGTACTTC. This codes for CASSLREDRPEAQYF.

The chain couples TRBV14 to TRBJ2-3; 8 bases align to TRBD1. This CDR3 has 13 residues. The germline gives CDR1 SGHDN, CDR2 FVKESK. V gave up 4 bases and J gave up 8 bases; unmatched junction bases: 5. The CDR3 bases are TGTGCCAGCAGCCCGACAGGGGCAGGTACGCAGTATTTT. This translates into CASSPTGAGTQYF.

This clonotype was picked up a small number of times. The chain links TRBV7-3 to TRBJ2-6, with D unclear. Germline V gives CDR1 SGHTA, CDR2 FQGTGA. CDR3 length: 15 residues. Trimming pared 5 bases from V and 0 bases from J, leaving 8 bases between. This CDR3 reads CASSPSLSGANVLTF. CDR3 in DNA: TGTGCCAGCAGCCCATCCCTCTCTGGGGCCAACGTCCTGACTTTC.

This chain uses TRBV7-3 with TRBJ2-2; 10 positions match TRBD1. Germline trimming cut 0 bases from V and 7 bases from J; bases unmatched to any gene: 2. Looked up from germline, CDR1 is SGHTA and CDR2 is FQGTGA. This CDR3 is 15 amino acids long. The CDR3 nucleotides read TGTGCCAGCAGCTTAACGACAGGGGGCAGCGGGGAGCTGTTTTTT. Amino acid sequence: CASSLTTGGSGELFF.

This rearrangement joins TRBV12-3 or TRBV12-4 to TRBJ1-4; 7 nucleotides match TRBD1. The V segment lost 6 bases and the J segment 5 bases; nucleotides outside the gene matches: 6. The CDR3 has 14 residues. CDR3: CASSQGQRNEKLFF. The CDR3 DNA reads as TGTGCCAGCAGCCAGGGACAGAGGAATGAAAAACTGTTTTTT.

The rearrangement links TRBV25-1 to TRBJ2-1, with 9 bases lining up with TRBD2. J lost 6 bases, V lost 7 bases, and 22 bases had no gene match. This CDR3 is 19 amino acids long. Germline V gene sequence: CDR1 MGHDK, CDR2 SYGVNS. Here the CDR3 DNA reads TGTGCCAGCATGGGAGTAGCGGGGGCGCGTTCGCCTGTCCGCAATGAGCAGTTCTTC. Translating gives CASMGVAGARSPVRNEQFF.

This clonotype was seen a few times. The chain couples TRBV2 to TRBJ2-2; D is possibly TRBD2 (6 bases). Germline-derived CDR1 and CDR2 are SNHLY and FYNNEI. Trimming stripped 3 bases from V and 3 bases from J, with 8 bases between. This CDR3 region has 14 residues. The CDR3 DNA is TGTGCCAGCAGTGAGCGGGGACACACCGGGGAGCTGTTTTTT. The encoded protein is CASSERGHTGELFF.